The 20 T cell receptor beta chains listed next were all sequenced from one sample in a study of shared clonotypes between healthy human individuals (dated by TCRdb to 2019 to 2021). Libraries came from the immunoSEQ multiplex PCR assay. TCRdb holds this immuneACCESS table with in-frame rearrangements only. Some clones are missing; in checked studies, unresolved V genes explain under half, and the rest has no known cause. Recorded for this sample are 1,100,000 or so clones; about four fifths of them occurred a single time. The ten largest account for about 0.52% of the sample. Sequenced material: memory CD4+ T cells from PBMCs. In light of the paper, this sample's cell subset or site label describes: CD45RA-negative fraction. The origin of the receptors is a man younger than 35 in good health. Some clones in this sample may be carry-over from other donors' samples.

In this sample, this clone turned up a few times. The chain combines TRBV2 with TRBJ2-5; 9 nucleotides agree with TRBD1. V lost 5 bases, J lost 5 bases, and 6 bases stayed unmatched. This CDR3 region has 14 residues. From germline, CDR1 is SNHLY and CDR2 FYNNEI. The CDR3, as DNA: TGTGCCAGCAGTCCCGGGACAGGGTTTGAGACCCAGTACTTC. It codes for CASSPGTGFETQYF.

V usage is TRBV7-3 and J usage is TRBJ2-1; 7 bases align to TRBD2. CDR3 length equals 15 residues. J was trimmed by 1 base and V by 5 bases; bases with no gene match: 5. CDR1 and CDR2 from the germline V gene are SGHTA and FQGTGA. CDR3 nucleotide sequence: TGTGCCAGCAGCAAAGAAGCGGGGTCCTACAATGAGCAGTTCTTC. This gives the protein CASSKEAGSYNEQFF. The complete variable domain, with remaining parts taken from reference TRBV7-3 and TRBJ2-1, reads GAGVSQTPSNKVTEKGKYVELRCDPISGHTALYWYRQSLGQGPEFLIYFQGTGAADDSGLPNDRFFAVRPEGSVSTLKIQRTERGDSAVYLCASSKEAGSYNEQFFGPGTRLTVL.

The J gene is TRBJ2-7, the V gene TRBV6-5; 7 bases map to TRBD2. The germline gives CDR1 MNHEY, CDR2 SVGAGI. The V gene end was trimmed by 1 base and the J gene end by 1 base; junction bases not matched to a gene: 7. The CDR3 length is 16 residues. CDR3 DNA: TGTGCCAGCAGTTACTTTCCGGCTAGCGGTTCCTACGAGCAGTACTTC. Protein product: CASSYFPASGSYEQYF.

Points on this clone: The identical CDR3 is also encoded by other nucleotide sequences in the sample. This chain joins TRBV10-2 and TRBJ2-3; D is perhaps TRBD2 (5 bases). V dropped 0 bases and J dropped 3 bases, with 7 bases sitting between them. CDR3 length: 14 amino acids. Germline CDR1 is WSHSY and CDR2 is SAAADI. CDR3 region: CASSESTGTDTQYF. The DNA of the CDR3 is TGCGCCAGCAGTGAGTCGACGGGGACAGATACGCAGTATTTT.

The V call is TRBV18, the J call TRBJ2-1; D possibly corresponds to TRBD1 (5 bases). V lost 2 bases to trimming and J lost 1 base, with 9 bases between them. CDR1 is KGHSH and CDR2 is LQKENI in the germline V gene. This CDR3 region has 15 residues. The CDR3 DNA reads TGTGCCAGCTCACCAATCCAGGGTTCCTACAATGAGCAGTTCTTC. This sequence encodes CASSPIQGSYNEQFF.

This rearrangement joins TRBV10-3 to TRBJ1-5; the D gene is possibly TRBD1 (5 bases). The V gene lost 10 bases and the J gene lost 1 base, with 8 bases spanning the gap. Germline-derived CDR1 and CDR2 are ENHRY and SYGVKD. The CDR3 spans 12 residues. CDR3 DNA sequence: TGTGCCAGTGCAGGGAGCAATCAGCCCCAGCATTTT. It encodes CASAGSNQPQHF.

The gene calls are TRBV25-1 and TRBJ1-5, with 8 bases matching TRBD1. This CDR3 has 17 amino acids. Germline lookup yields CDR1 MGHDK and CDR2 SYGVNS. V dropped 6 bases and J dropped 0; count of bases not matched to a gene: 10. CDR3 bases: TGTGCCAGCAGGGACAGGGCTGTACCCTATAGCAATCAGCCCCAGCATTTT. This codes for CASRDRAVPYSNQPQHF. Full variable domain (rest looked up from reference TRBV25-1 and TRBJ1-5): EADIYQTPRYLVIGTGKKITLECSQTMGHDKMYWYQQDPGMELHLIHYSYGVNSTEKGDLSSESTVSRIRTEHFPLTLESARPSHTSQYLCASRDRAVPYSNQPQHFGDGTRLSIL.

The CDR3 coding sequence is TGTGCCAGCAGTGACAAGGGCGGGTCAACCGGGGAGCTGTTTTTT. It translates to CASSDKGGSTGELFF. The rearrangement links TRBV6-1 to TRBJ2-2; D perhaps matches TRBD2 (5 bases). The germline V and J ends were trimmed by 3 bases and 5 bases, with 13 bases remaining between them. This CDR3 is built from 15 residues. In germline, CDR1 is MNHNS, CDR2 SASEGT.

The chain couples TRBV4-1 to TRBJ2-1; 9 bases are a match to TRBD1. CDR1 is MGHRA and CDR2 is YSYEKL in the germline V gene. This CDR3 contains 14 residues. Germline trimming cut 4 bases from V and 8 bases from J; bases unmatched to any gene: 6. The CDR3 DNA sequence: TGCGCCAGCAGCCTCCGGGACAGGGAATATGAGCAGTTCTTC. It is translated as CASSLRDREYEQFF.

The chain couples TRBV6-1 to TRBJ1-5; weak D call: TRBD1 (6 bases). Trimming left V 4 bases short and J 1 base short, with 20 bases between. Germline V gene lookup returns CDR1 MNHNS and CDR2 SASEGT. The CDR3 consists of 18 residues. In DNA, the CDR3 is TGTGCCAGCAGTGGCCGGGCACAGGGCGTCGGAAGCAATCAGCCCCAGCATTTT. This codes for CASSGRAQGVGSNQPQHF.

The rearrangement joins TRBV28 to TRBJ2-1; 8 nucleotides line up with TRBD2. The CDR3 spans 16 residues. After removal of 2 bases from V and 6 bases from J, the junction contained 9 bases not matched to a gene. The germline V gene encodes CDR1 MDHEN and CDR2 SYDVKM. The CDR3 protein is CASSLLPGGPGNEQFF. The CDR3 DNA follows: TGTGCCAGCAGTTTACTACCGGGAGGGCCGGGCAATGAGCAGTTCTTC.

The rearrangement links TRBV2 to TRBJ2-1; 7 bases are shared with TRBD2. This CDR3 region has 14 residues. After removal of 5 bases from V and 5 bases from J, the junction contained 6 bases not matched to a gene. Germline V lookup: CDR1 SNHLY, CDR2 FYNNEI. The CDR3, as DNA: TGTGCCAGCAGTCGGCGGGAGCTCGACAATGAGCAGTTCTTC. Its translation is CASSRRELDNEQFF. The entire variable domain, with the rest obtained from reference TRBV2 and TRBJ2-1, is as follows: EPEVTQTPSHQVTQMGQEVILRCVPISNHLYFYWYRQILGQKVEFLVSFYNNEISEKSEIFDDQFSVERPDGSNFTLKIRSTKLEDSAMYFCASSRRELDNEQFFGPGTRLTVL.

The V call is TRBV2, the J call TRBJ2-1; D is unclear. The germline CDR1 and CDR2 sequences are SNHLY and FYNNEI. The CDR3 spans 13 residues. V was cut by 5 bases and J by 9 bases, with 14 bases left in between. CDR3 in amino acids: CASSPGLKAEQFF. In nucleotides, the CDR3 is TGTGCCAGCAGTCCGGGCCTTAAGGCTGAGCAGTTCTTC. Full variable domain (rest looked up from reference TRBV2 and TRBJ2-1): EPEVTQTPSHQVTQMGQEVILRCVPISNHLYFYWYRQILGQKVEFLVSFYNNEISEKSEIFDDQFSVERPDGSNFTLKIRSTKLEDSAMYFCASSPGLKAEQFFGPGTRLTVL.

This clone was seen once. The rearrangement joins TRBV5-1 to TRBJ2-5; TRBD2 agrees at 10 bases. The trim removed 4 bases at V and 4 bases at J, leaving 10 bases unmatched. There are 16 residues in the CDR3. CDR1 and CDR2 from the germline V gene are SGHRS and YFSETQ. The CDR3 sequence is CASSKPEGTSAETQYF. CDR3 in DNA: TGCGCCAGCAGCAAACCAGAAGGGACTAGCGCAGAGACCCAGTACTTC.

The V and J genes are TRBV4-1 and TRBJ2-2; D unresolved. The V end was cut by 1 base, the J end by 8 bases, with 5 bases between. This CDR3 comprises 12 residues. Germline V gene data show CDR1 as MGHRA and CDR2 as YSYEKL. Here the CDR3 reads CASSQVRGELFF. The CDR3 DNA follows: TGCGCCAGCAGCCAAGTTAGAGGGGAGCTGTTTTTT.

The gene calls are TRBV5-5 and TRBJ1-2; D is uncertain. This CDR3 has 13 residues. Trimming shortened V by 0 bases and J by 5 bases, and 8 bases separated the two germline ends. CDR1 SGHKS and CDR2 YYEKEE come from the germline V gene (reference sequence). The CDR3 DNA reads TGTGCCAGCAGCTTGGTTGGGGATTATGGCTACACCTTC. Protein product: CASSLVGDYGYTF.

This clone has only one observation. The chain's CDR3 is CASSRKWGADSNQPQHF. As DNA, the CDR3 is TGTGCCAGTAGTCGGAAGTGGGGGGCGGATAGCAATCAGCCCCAGCATTTT. This chain connects TRBV19 to TRBJ1-5; possibly TRBD1 for D (6 bases). V lost 5 bases and J lost 0, with 17 bases in between. Germline CDR1 reads LNHDA; CDR2 reads SQIVND (reference sequence). CDR3 length: 17 residues.

The V and J genes are TRBV28 and TRBJ1-5; D unresolved. This CDR3 region has 13 residues. Germline-derived CDR1 and CDR2 are MDHEN and SYDVKM. V was pared by 8 bases and J by 2 bases, with 10 bases between. The CDR3 here is CASGLRRNQPQHF. CDR3 coding DNA: TGTGCCAGCGGCCTTAGGCGCAATCAGCCCCAGCATTTT.

This clone was detected a few times. The chain links TRBV4-3 to TRBJ2-6; D ambiguous. The V gene lost 0 bases and the J gene lost 3 bases, with 12 bases spanning the gap. The CDR3 loop spans 17 amino acids. CDR1 is LGHNA and CDR2 is YSLEER in the germline V gene. This CDR3 is CASSQDPDSSGANVLTF. In nucleotides, the CDR3 is TGCGCCAGCAGCCAAGACCCCGACTCCAGTGGGGCCAACGTCCTGACTTTC.

DNA for the CDR3: TGCGCCAGCAGCCAAGCTTGGGGGCAGACTAACTATGGCTACACCTTC. Amino acids: CASSQAWGQTNYGYTF. The chain couples TRBV4-1 to TRBJ1-2; tentative D call: TRBD1 (6 bases). CDR1 MGHRA and CDR2 YSYEKL come from the germline V gene. V lost 1 base and J lost 0, with 12 bases in between. This CDR3 is built from 16 residues.